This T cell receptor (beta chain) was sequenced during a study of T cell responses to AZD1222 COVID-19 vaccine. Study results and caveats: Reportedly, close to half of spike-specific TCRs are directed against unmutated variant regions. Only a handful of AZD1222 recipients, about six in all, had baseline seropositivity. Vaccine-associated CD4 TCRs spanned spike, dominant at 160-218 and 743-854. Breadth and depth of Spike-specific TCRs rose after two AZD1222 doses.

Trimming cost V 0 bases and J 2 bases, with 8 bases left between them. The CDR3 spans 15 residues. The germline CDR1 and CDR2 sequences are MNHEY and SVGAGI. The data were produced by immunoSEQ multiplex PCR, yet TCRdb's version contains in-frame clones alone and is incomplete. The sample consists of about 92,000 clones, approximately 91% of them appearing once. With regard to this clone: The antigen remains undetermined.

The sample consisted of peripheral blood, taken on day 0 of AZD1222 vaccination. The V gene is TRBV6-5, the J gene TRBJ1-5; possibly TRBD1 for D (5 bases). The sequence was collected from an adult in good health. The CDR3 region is CASSYSGDGNQPQHF. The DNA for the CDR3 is TGTGCCAGCAGTTACTCGGGGGACGGCAATCAGCCCCAGCATTTT.